The 26 T cell receptor beta chains listed next were all sequenced from one sample in a study of blood T cell repertoires in COVID-19. TCRdb's table, derived via immunoSEQ multiplex PCR, lists solely in-frame clones and lacks some. The sample consists of tens of thousands of clones, about 92% of them appearing once. Source material: peripheral blood. The receptors shown here come from a man aged 18 to 30 with COVID-19, enrolled during active disease.

This sequence joins TRBV29-1 and TRBJ2-7, with TRBD2 identical over 12 bases. Germline CDR1 and CDR2: SQVTM and ANQGSEA. V shed 6 bases and J 3 bases; nucleotides not matched to a gene: 9. CDR3 size: 15 residues. The CDR3 bases are TGCAGCGTGGGGACTAGCGGGTCTCGTGGCTACGAGCAGTACTTC. Translation: CSVGTSGSRGYEQYF.

This clone was seen once. The V gene is TRBV4-1, the J gene TRBJ1-1; no definite D call. The V and J ends lost 0 bases and 8 bases respectively, with 7 bases between them. Germline values: CDR1 MGHRA, CDR2 YSYEKL. The CDR3 extends over 12 amino acids. CDR3 region: CASSQDTVEAFF. CDR3 nucleotide sequence: TGCGCCAGCAGCCAAGATACGGTAGAAGCTTTCTTT.

This sequence joins TRBV13 and TRBJ2-3; TRBD1 aligns across 7 bases. V gave up 5 bases and J gave up 3 bases; unmatched junction bases: 5. This CDR3 comprises 14 residues. Germline assignment: CDR1 PRHDT and CDR2 FYEKMQ (reference sequence). The CDR3 DNA sequence: TGTGCCAGCAGCCGAGGGGGCTTTACAGATACGCAGTATTTT. It translates to CASSRGGFTDTQYF.

The V and J genes are TRBV7-9 and TRBJ1-2; 8 bases map to TRBD1. V dropped 5 bases and J dropped 7; count of bases not matched to a gene: 6. Germline CDR1 reads SEHNR; CDR2 reads FQNEAQ (reference sequence). This CDR3 region has 13 residues. The chain's CDR3 is CASSPGGAGGYTF. CDR3 bases: TGTGCCAGCAGCCCAGGGGGCGCAGGTGGCTACACCTTC.

The chain recombines TRBV7-9 with TRBJ2-2; D is unresolved. V was clipped by 7 bases and J by 5 bases, with 17 bases between them. This CDR3 is built from 15 residues. Germline loops: CDR1 SEHNR, CDR2 FQNEAQ (reference sequence). The CDR3 DNA follows: TGTGCCAGCATCCACGATATGAGTTCGACCGGGGAGCTGTTTTTT. Amino acid sequence: CASIHDMSSTGELFF.

The chain employs TRBV6-2 or TRBV6-3 and TRBJ2-7; possible D gene TRBD2, 6 bases. The germline gives CDR1 MNHEY, CDR2 SVGEGT. V shed 6 bases and J shed 9 bases, with 24 bases lying between them. The CDR3 length is 15 residues. The CDR3 sequence: CASSYRGKWNGGQYF. CDR3 in DNA: TGTGCCAGCAGCTATCGGGGGAAGTGGAATGGAGGGCAGTACTTC.

J is TRBJ2-3 and V is TRBV6-5; possible D gene TRBD1, 6 bases. The CDR3 contains 13 residues. Germline V CDR1 and CDR2: MNHEY, SVGAGI. Trimming removed 6 bases at V and 1 base at J, with 8 bases between. The DNA for the CDR3 is TGTGCCAGCAGATCAGGGGGCACAGATACGCAGTATTTT. Translated, it gives CASRSGGTDTQYF.

The chain joins TRBV7-8 to TRBJ2-7; tentatively, D is TRBD1 (6 bases). This CDR3 contains 15 residues. Germline CDR1 reads SGHVS; CDR2 reads FQNEAQ. V was shortened by 1 base and J by 0 bases, with 10 bases between the two germline ends. In nucleotides, the CDR3 is TGTGCCAGCAGCTTAGGACAGGTAATCTCCTACGAGCAGTACTTC. This encodes CASSLGQVISYEQYF.

V usage is TRBV2 and J usage is TRBJ2-3; TRBD2 agrees at 8 bases. The germline V gene has CDR1 SNHLY and CDR2 FYNNEI. The CDR3 length is 16 residues. The V and J ends lost 6 bases and 3 bases, in that order; junction bases with no gene match: 11. In DNA, the CDR3 is TGTGCCAGCAGCGGAACGGGTGCTAGCGGGACAGATACGCAGTATTTT. Protein: CASSGTGASGTDTQYF.

The chain uses TRBV5-1 and TRBJ2-3, with D perhaps matching TRBD1 (5 bases). The CDR3 has 14 amino acids. Trimming took off 7 bases at V and 4 bases at J, with 16 bases between the two ends. The V gene's germline CDR1 is SGHRS and CDR2 YFSETQ. CDR3 nucleotides: TGCGCCAGCTTCCGAGGCAGGGCGGCAGATACGCAGTATTTT. As protein: CASFRGRAADTQYF.

The J gene is TRBJ2-1, the V gene TRBV6-6; 7 bases align to TRBD2. The ends lost 6 bases at V and 2 bases at J; junction bases unmatched: 4. The CDR3 consists of 14 residues. From germline, CDR1 is MNHNY and CDR2 SVGAGI (reference sequence). The CDR3 loop is CASRSGATYNEQFF. The CDR3 region has the DNA TGTGCCAGCAGGAGCGGGGCCACCTACAATGAGCAGTTCTTC.

Note on this clone: The junction differs from germline at one of its ends, possibly a read error. The chain couples TRBV19 to TRBJ1-4; D remains unclear. Germline loops: CDR1 LNHDA, CDR2 SQIVND (reference sequence). This CDR3 region has 13 residues. The CDR3 DNA sequence: TGTGCCAGTAGTTGGTTTATTGATGAAAAACTGCTTTTT. Amino acid sequence: CASSWFIDEKLLF.

The genes are TRBV15 and TRBJ1-4, with 7 bases fitting TRBD1. V shed 9 bases and J 8 bases; nucleotides not matched to a gene: 3. The CDR3 loop spans 11 amino acids. Germline-derived CDR1 and CDR2 are LNHNV and YYDKDF (reference sequence). The CDR3 sequence: CATGTAEKLFF. CDR3 sequence (DNA): TGTGCCACGGGGACAGCCGAAAAACTGTTTTTT.

For the CDR3, the DNA is TGTGCCAGCAGCCAATTGGGCGGGGTAGGCACAGATACGCAGTATTTT. Its translation: CASSQLGGVGTDTQYF. The rearrangement links TRBV3-1 (or the pseudogene TRBV3-2) to TRBJ2-3, with D perhaps TRBD2 (6 bases). The CDR3 spans 16 residues. The germline CDR1 and CDR2 sequences are LGHDT and YNNKEL (reference sequence). Trimming shortened V by 2 bases and J by 1 base, and 13 bases separated the two germline ends.

V usage is TRBV7-2 and J usage is TRBJ1-5; D not certain. CDR3 length: 14 residues. Germline V gives CDR1 SGHTA, CDR2 FQGNSA. Trimming stripped 1 base from V and 3 bases from J, with 7 bases between. The CDR3 nucleotides are TGTGCCAGCAGCTTAGACGGACTCAATCAGCCCCAGCATTTT. It codes for CASSLDGLNQPQHF.

The J gene is TRBJ2-1, the V gene TRBV5-3; D remains unclear. TRBV5-3 has ORF status, its function being uncertain. V gave up 7 bases and J gave up 0 bases, with 8 bases separating them. This CDR3 has 13 amino acids. The CDR3 region is CARERSSYNEQFF. The CDR3 DNA reads TGTGCCAGAGAAAGGAGCTCCTACAATGAGCAGTTCTTC.

CDR3 region: CASSVAIAVGQGNYGYTF. CDR3 DNA sequence: TGTGCCAGCAGCGTAGCTATAGCCGTCGGACAGGGCAACTATGGCTACACCTTC. This rearrangement joins TRBV9 to TRBJ1-2, with 8 bases lining up with TRBD1. J gave up 2 bases and V 0 bases, and 12 bases lay outside the gene matches. The CDR3 spans 18 residues. Germline CDR1 reads SGDLS; CDR2 reads YYNGEE.

The chain is built from TRBV5-6 and TRBJ1-2, with D possibly matching TRBD1 (5 bases). Trimming cost V 6 bases and J 2 bases, with 17 bases left between them. Germline V lookup: CDR1 SGHDT, CDR2 YYEEEE. The CDR3 runs 15 residues. The CDR3 nucleotides are TGTGCCAGCATCAACCCTCGGGGGATCAACTATGGCTACACCTTC. It yields the protein CASINPRGINYGYTF.

In the case of this clone: The junction shows a germline mismatch at one end, possibly a read error. This chain uses TRBV11-2 with TRBJ1-4; unclear D gene. The CDR3 is 15 residues long. The V gene's germline CDR1 is SGHAT and CDR2 FQNNGV. CDR3 nucleotide sequence: TGTGCCAGCAGCTTAGGGGTCGCAACTAATGAAAAACTGCTTTTT. It yields the protein CASSLGVATNEKLLF.

The rearrangement links TRBV21-1 to TRBJ2-3; TRBD2 reflects the table's D call only, with no check against the DNA. TRBV21-1 is given as a pseudogene. CDR3 size: 16 residues. Here the CDR3 reads CASSPQSGRAGDTQYF. The CDR3 region has the DNA TGTGCCAGCAGCCCCCAGAGCGGGAGGGCCGGAGATACGCAGTATTTT.

J is TRBJ2-5 and V is TRBV3-1 (or the pseudogene TRBV3-2); D possibly corresponds to TRBD2 (6 bases). V dropped 5 bases and J dropped 3 bases, with 22 bases sitting between them. Germline V gene data show CDR1 as LGHDT and CDR2 as YNNKEL (reference sequence). This CDR3 has 17 amino acids. For the CDR3, the DNA is TGTGCCAGCAGCGAAGGAAGGTGGGGGGTTGGGGAAGAGACCCAGTACTTC. This codes for CASSEGRWGVGEETQYF.

The genes are TRBV9 and TRBJ2-2; 8 positions match TRBD1. Losses at the gene ends were 1 base for V and 6 bases for J; bases not matched to a gene: 2. CDR1 is SGDLS, CDR2 YYNGEE, per germline. This CDR3 is 14 amino acids long. The CDR3 nucleotides are TGTGCCAGCAGCGTACAGGGGGCAGCCGGGGAGCTGTTTTTT. Its translation: CASSVQGAAGELFF.

V usage is TRBV7-9 and J usage is TRBJ1-1; unclear D gene. This CDR3 comprises 11 residues. CDR1 and CDR2 from the germline V gene are SEHNR and FQNEAQ (reference sequence). Trimming removed 2 bases at V and 7 bases at J, with 5 bases between. CDR3 bases: TGTGCCAGCAGCTTACGGAGTGAAGCTTTCTTT. Translation: CASSLRSEAFF.

V is TRBV30 and J is TRBJ1-2; D not resolved. Germline CDR1 reads GTSNPN; CDR2 reads SVGIG (reference sequence). The CDR3 covers 11 residues. V gave up 3 bases and J gave up 8 bases, with 10 bases separating them. DNA for the CDR3: TGTGCCTGGAGGGAGGTAGAAGGCTACACCTTC. This gives the protein CAWREVEGYTF.

This chain links TRBV28 with TRBJ2-5; 10 bases line up with TRBD2. Germline CDR1 is MDHEN and CDR2 is SYDVKM. J gave up 2 bases and V 2 bases, and 5 bases lay outside the gene matches. CDR3 length: 16 residues. The CDR3 loop reads CASSLITTSGQETQYF. The CDR3 nucleotides read TGTGCCAGCAGTTTAATCACGACTAGCGGGCAAGAGACCCAGTACTTC.

This clone has a handful of counts. The chain couples TRBV3-1 (or the pseudogene TRBV3-2) to TRBJ1-5; D might be TRBD1 (6 bases). CDR1 is LGHDT and CDR2 is YNNKEL in the germline V gene (reference sequence). The CDR3 totals 15 residues. The V end was cut by 4 bases, the J end by 2 bases, with 12 bases between. The CDR3 is CASSPQGDGNQPQHF. In DNA, the CDR3 is TGTGCCAGCAGCCCACAGGGAGACGGCAATCAGCCCCAGCATTTT.